These 28 T cell receptor beta chains were all obtained from the same sample, sequenced in a study of T cells in Graves' hyperthyroidism and ophthalmopathy. Amplification yielded TCR beta CDR3 regions, with RNA transcripts as the source. During a first-round RT-PCR of the TCR CDR3, the HTBI primer set was used. TCRdb re-called the multiplex PCR reads with MiXCR, one entry per CDR3 protein. The sample records hundreds of thousands of distinct CDR3 sequences, approximately 14% being singletons. The sample comprised blood. These TCRs come from a woman aged 18-29 years with Graves' hyperthyroidism.

This clonotype was recorded many times. V usage is TRBV4-1 and J usage is TRBJ1-2; 9 bases align to TRBD1. V shed 2 bases and J 4 bases; nucleotides not matched to a gene: 5. This CDR3 has 15 residues. Germline CDR1 and CDR2: MGHRA and YSYEKL. CDR3 in amino acids: CASSQRTGDLYGYTF. CDR3 coding DNA: TGCGCCAGCAGCCAACGGACAGGGGATCTCTATGGCTACACCTTC.

The chain links TRBV15 to TRBJ2-1; D is undetermined. Germline assignment: CDR1 LNHNV and CDR2 YYDKDF (reference sequence). This CDR3 is built from 14 residues. Deletions cut 8 bases from V and 2 bases from J, with 13 bases between. CDR3 nucleotides: TGTGCCACCGGGTTTAGTACAGCCTACAATGAGCAGTTCTTC. It translates to CATGFSTAYNEQFF.

Ten or more counts support this clonotype. This chain links TRBV12-3 or TRBV12-4 with TRBJ2-4; D remains unclear. V lost 3 bases and J lost 3, with 3 bases in between. CDR3 length: 12 amino acids. CDR3 residues: CASSFGKNIQYF. Written as DNA, the CDR3 is TGTGCCAGCAGTTTCGGCAAAAACATTCAGTACTTC.

There are many counts of this clonotype. The CDR3 sequence is CASSSGYNSYNEQFF. DNA for the CDR3: TGTGCCAGCAGCTCTGGATACAACTCCTACAATGAGCAGTTCTTC. This chain connects TRBV27 to TRBJ2-1; D not resolved. The CDR3 loop spans 15 amino acids. Trimming took 6 bases from V and 0 from J, leaving 12 bases between them. Per germline, CDR1 MNHEY and CDR2 SMNVEV (reference sequence).

This clonotype was picked up many times. The rearrangement joins TRBV10-3 to TRBJ1-5; 9 nucleotides line up with TRBD1. CDR3 size: 15 residues. Trimming cost V 5 bases and J 4 bases; bases outside gene matches: 6. Germline V lookup: CDR1 ENHRY, CDR2 SYGVKD. DNA for the CDR3: TGTGCCATCAGTCCGACAGGGGGATTGAATCAGCCCCAGCATTTT. Its translation is CAISPTGGLNQPQHF.

V and J are TRBV9 and TRBJ2-1; 12 bases are a match to TRBD2. CDR3 size: 18 residues. The V gene end was trimmed by 0 bases and the J gene end by 6 bases; junction bases not matched to a gene: 10. Germline CDR1 reads SGDLS; CDR2 reads YYNGEE. CDR3 region: CASSVVAPMTSGSNEQFF. CDR3 nucleotide sequence: TGTGCCAGCAGCGTAGTAGCCCCTATGACTAGCGGGAGCAATGAGCAGTTCTTC.

This clonotype was detected ten times or more. This rearrangement joins TRBV3-1 to TRBJ1-1, with D uncertain. Looked up from germline, CDR1 is LGHDT and CDR2 is YNNKEL (reference sequence). This CDR3 comprises 13 residues. V was pared by 4 bases and J by 1 base, with 7 bases between. The CDR3 DNA follows: TGTGCCAGCAGCCCTTACGGGAACACTGAAGCTTTCTTT. Its protein product is CASSPYGNTEAFF.

This clonotype showed up many times. The chain joins TRBV2 to TRBJ2-7, with TRBD2 identical over 7 bases. CDR1 and CDR2 (germline): SNHLY, FYNNEI. The V segment lost 6 bases and the J segment 4 bases; nucleotides outside the gene matches: 6. The CDR3 is 13 amino acids. The CDR3 region is CASRKGTNYEQYF. DNA of the CDR3: TGTGCCAGCAGGAAAGGGACTAATTACGAGCAGTACTTC.

This clonotype came up many times. The chain recombines TRBV11-2 with TRBJ2-7; either TRBD1 or TRBD2 may supply D (6 bases each). The V end lost 8 bases, the J end lost 5 bases, and 13 bases lay between the germline ends. Germline V gives CDR1 SGHAT, CDR2 FQNNGV. The CDR3 covers 12 residues. The chain's CDR3 is CASREGGNEQYF. The CDR3 region has the DNA TGTGCCAGCCGCGAGGGGGGAAACGAGCAGTACTTC.

V and J are TRBV20-1 and TRBJ1-1, with D tentatively TRBD1 (5 bases). Germline assignment: CDR1 DFQATT and CDR2 SNEGSKA (reference sequence). CDR3 length equals 13 residues. Trimming left V 3 bases short and J 11 bases short, with 19 bases between. CDR3 sequence: CSASDHGYGTAFF. The CDR3 DNA reads TGCAGTGCTAGTGATCATGGGTACGGGACTGCTTTCTTT.

The chain carries TRBV29-1 and TRBJ2-1; D is tentatively TRBD1 or TRBD2 (5 bases each). V lost 7 bases and J lost 7, with 14 bases in between. The CDR3 runs 12 residues. From germline, CDR1 is SQVTM and CDR2 ANQGSEA. CDR3 region: CSAEGQENEQFF. CDR3 sequence (DNA): TGCAGCGCAGAGGGGCAGGAGAATGAGCAGTTCTTC.

This clonotype was detected many times. The chain has TRBV4-1 and TRBJ2-1, with a possible D match to TRBD2 (6 bases). The V gene lost 4 bases and the J gene lost 3 bases, with 10 bases spanning the gap. Germline-derived CDR1 and CDR2 are MGHRA and YSYEKL. The CDR3 runs 14 residues. This CDR3 reads CASSPRRVYNEQFF. CDR3 DNA: TGCGCCAGCAGCCCTAGGAGGGTCTACAATGAGCAGTTCTTC.

About this clonotype itself: Since a much larger clone is just one base distant, this may be a read error. This sequence joins TRBV7-3 and TRBJ2-1; D may correspond to TRBD1 or TRBD2 (5 bases each). Trimming cost V 2 bases and J 4 bases, with 12 bases left between them. Germline V gene sequence: CDR1 SGHTA, CDR2 FQGTGA. The CDR3 totals 15 residues. The CDR3 loop reads CASSLLSGRYNEQFF. The CDR3 DNA sequence: TGTGCCAGCAGCTTATTGTCAGGGAGATACAATGAGCAGTTCTTC.

The chain has TRBV19 and TRBJ2-3, with D possibly TRBD1 on 6 matching bases. This CDR3 is 13 amino acids long. With 3 bases removed from V and 4 bases from J, the gap between germline ends came to 8 bases. Germline CDR1 and CDR2: LNHDA and SQIVND (reference sequence). The CDR3: CASSMKGADTQYF. CDR3 bases: TGTGCCAGTAGTATGAAGGGGGCAGATACGCAGTATTTT.

This clonotype was seen repeatedly, ten times or more. The chain combines TRBV2 with TRBJ2-3, with D perhaps matching TRBD2 (6 bases). There are 14 residues in the CDR3. Between the trimmed V and J ends, which lost 6 bases and 6 bases, there was a span of 16 bases. The germline CDR1 and CDR2 sequences are SNHLY and FYNNEI. CDR3 DNA sequence: TGTGCCAGCAGGCGGGACCGACGAAGGGATACGCAGTATTTT. Protein sequence: CASRRDRRRDTQYF. The full variable domain, with the rest looked up from reference TRBV2 and TRBJ2-3, is EPEVTQTPSHQVTQMGQEVILRCVPISNHLYFYWYRQILGQKVEFLVSFYNNEISEKSEIFDDQFSVERPDGSNFTLKIRSTKLEDSAMYFCASRRDRRRDTQYFGPGTRLTVL.

The rearrangement joins TRBV7-9 to TRBJ2-2; possibly TRBD2 for D (6 bases). Between the trimmed V and J ends, which lost 7 bases and 4 bases, there was a span of 13 bases. The CDR3 sequence is 14 residues long. Germline CDR1 reads SEHNR; CDR2 reads FQNEAQ (reference sequence). CDR3 loop: CASTRGTSTGELFF. The CDR3 DNA is TGTGCCAGCACCCGCGGGACGAGCACCGGGGAGCTGTTTTTT.

This clonotype was seen many times. The V call is TRBV2, the J call TRBJ1-2; D is uncertain. V was pared by 5 bases and J by 4 bases, with 14 bases between. The germline V gene encodes CDR1 SNHLY and CDR2 FYNNEI. This CDR3 has 14 amino acids. CDR3 nucleotides: TGTGCCAGCAGTTATACATCGCCAACCTATGGCTACACCTTC. This translates into CASSYTSPTYGYTF.

The sample holds many counts of this clonotype. The chain carries TRBV5-6 and TRBJ2-7; D possibly corresponds to TRBD2 (6 bases). CDR1 and CDR2 from the germline V gene are SGHDT and YYEEEE. Trimming pared 4 bases from V and 3 bases from J, leaving 14 bases between. The CDR3 contains 14 residues. The CDR3, as DNA: TGTGCCAGCAGCAGACTAGGCGGATACTACGAGCAGTACTTC. Protein sequence: CASSRLGGYYEQYF.

This clonotype was counted once. V and J are TRBV24-1 and TRBJ2-1, with 14 nucleotides matching TRBD2. The germline V gene has CDR1 KGHDR and CDR2 SFDVKD. The CDR3 covers 16 residues. Unmatched junction bases numbered 9, after V lost 3 bases and J lost 12 bases. The DNA for the CDR3 is TGTGCCACCAGTGATCCCGGGACTAGCGGGAGTCTTGGGCAGTTCTTC. It specifies CATSDPGTSGSLGQFF.

This clonotype was counted ten times or more. V is TRBV15 and J is TRBJ1-2; no clear D. The CDR3 totals 14 residues. The germline V gene has CDR1 LNHNV and CDR2 YYDKDF (reference sequence). V was clipped by 1 base and J by 4 bases, with 10 bases between them. This chain's CDR3 is CATSRGREIYGYTF. The DNA for the CDR3 is TGTGCCACCAGCAGAGGTCGAGAGATCTATGGCTACACCTTC.

This clonotype showed up just a few times. V gene TRBV4-1 combines with J gene TRBJ2-7; D possibly corresponds to TRBD2 (5 bases). The V and J ends lost 4 bases and 2 bases respectively, with 12 bases between them. From germline, CDR1 is MGHRA and CDR2 YSYEKL. The CDR3 sequence is 14 residues long. This CDR3 reads CASSLQPGTYEQYF. DNA of the CDR3: TGCGCCAGCAGCCTACAGCCGGGGACCTACGAGCAGTACTTC.

This clonotype was seen a few times. The chain is built from TRBV5-6 and TRBJ2-7; 10 bases are shared with TRBD2. The CDR3 loop spans 17 amino acids. Trimming at V came to 4 bases and at J to 0 bases, leaving 10 bases not matched to a gene. Looked up from germline, CDR1 is SGHDT and CDR2 is YYEEEE. The CDR3 DNA is TGTGCCAGCAGCGTGGGAGCGGCTAGCGGGAGCTCCTACGAGCAGTACTTC. The encoded protein is CASSVGAASGSSYEQYF.

V gene TRBV6-1 combines with J gene TRBJ2-1; 8 bases match TRBD2. V lost 6 bases, J lost 0 bases, and 4 bases stayed unmatched. The germline V gene encodes CDR1 MNHNS and CDR2 SASEGT. The CDR3 length is 15 residues. The CDR3 loop reads CASSILAASYNEQFF. Written as DNA, the CDR3 is TGTGCCAGCAGCATACTAGCGGCCTCCTACAATGAGCAGTTCTTC.

The sample holds many counts of this clonotype. V is TRBV18 and J is TRBJ1-2; 7 nucleotides align to TRBD1. CDR3 length equals 13 residues. With 6 bases clipped from V and 3 bases from J, the junction kept 4 bases outside the gene matches. Germline values: CDR1 KGHSH, CDR2 LQKENI. The CDR3 sequence: CASSSDRDYGYTF. In nucleotides, the CDR3 is TGTGCCAGCTCGTCAGACAGGGACTATGGCTACACCTTC.

There are a few counts of this clonotype. The chain combines TRBV28 with TRBJ1-1; D call uncertain. Germline V gene data show CDR1 as MDHEN and CDR2 as SYDVKM. This CDR3 is 14 amino acids long. Trimming took 10 bases from V and 10 from J, leaving 25 bases between them. CDR3 amino acids: CATQESVRGARAFF. CDR3 nucleotide sequence: TGTGCCACCCAAGAGTCAGTCCGGGGAGCAAGAGCTTTCTTT.

In regard to this clonotype: A single base separates this from a much larger clone, so it may be a read error. The genes are TRBV7-9 and TRBJ2-1; no definite D call. The CDR3 is 14 residues long. Per the germline V gene, CDR1 is SEHNR and CDR2 is FQNEAQ (reference sequence). CDR3 DNA sequence: TGTGCCAGCAGCCCAAGGGCCTCCTACAATGAGCAGCTCTTC. It is translated as CASSPRASYNEQLF.

V is TRBV15 and J is TRBJ2-3; TRBD2 agrees at 9 bases. Germline CDR1 LNHNV, CDR2 YYDKDF (reference sequence). V lost 1 base, J lost 2 bases, and 4 bases stayed unmatched. This CDR3 comprises 16 residues. The CDR3 loop is CATSRGSSGVTDTQYF. CDR3 bases: TGTGCCACCAGCAGAGGTTCTAGCGGGGTCACAGATACGCAGTATTTT. Looking up the rest from reference TRBV15 and TRBJ2-3 gives the full variable domain: DAMVIQNPRYQVTQFGKPVTLSCSQTLNHNVMYWYQQKSSQAPKLLFHYYDKDFNNEADTPDNFQSRRPNTSFCFLDIRSPGLGDTAMYLCATSRGSSGVTDTQYFGPGTRLTVL.

This clonotype came up many times. This chain connects TRBV7-2 to TRBJ2-3; maybe TRBD1 (6 bases). Germline V gives CDR1 SGHTA, CDR2 FQGNSA. V was shortened by 1 base and J by 0 bases, with 8 bases between the two germline ends. This CDR3 has 15 residues. The CDR3 nucleotides are TGTGCCAGCAGCTTAGACAGGGCTAGCACAGATACGCAGTATTTT. As protein: CASSLDRASTDTQYF.